This TCR beta chain appears in the sequencing data of a study of monozygotic twins with inflammatory bowel disease. Whole-study findings and limits: IBD patients share fewer clonotypes with other people than healthy twins do, especially with disease activity. Telling different T cell subtypes apart from each other was not possible.

Of note for this clonotype: Its matching antigen is unknown.

Germline CDR1 reads DFQATT; CDR2 reads SNEGSKA (reference sequence). The CDR3 loop spans 14 amino acids. UMIs that had a 6-nucleotide sample barcode were put in using template switching. TCRdb reprocessed the 5' RACE reads; each CDR3 protein has one entry and no DNA is given. This sample contains 300,000 to 400,000 distinct CDR3 sequences. This clonotype was obtained from a human donor with ulcerative colitis or Crohn's disease, or a healthy co-twin of an affected twin (not recorded which). This chain uses TRBV20-1 with TRBJ2-7; TCRdb proposes TRBD2, but this gene call is untestable without DNA. The sample consisted of blood. The CDR3 protein is CSASAVAGVYEQYF.